The 5 T cell receptor beta chains listed next were all sequenced from one sample in a study of control samples from healthy donors and cancer patients. Profiled with immunoSEQ multiplex PCR; TCRdb holds only in-frame clones, not every one. The sample lists tens of thousands of clones, 89% seen once, with around 5.4% in the top ten. Sequencing was carried out using blood. The receptor source for this set is a middle-aged man in good health.

The CDR3 loop is CASSLAVGQGTTEAFF. The DNA for the CDR3 is TGTGCCAGCAGCTTAGCGGTAGGACAGGGGACCACTGAAGCTTTCTTT. The chain links TRBV7-6 to TRBJ1-1, with 9 bases fitting TRBD1. The CDR3 is 16 amino acids. The V gene end was trimmed by 0 bases and the J gene end by 4 bases; junction bases not matched to a gene: 6. The germline CDR1 and CDR2 sequences are SGHVS and FNYEAQ.

The genes are TRBV2 and TRBJ2-7, with 10 nucleotides matching TRBD1. The length of the CDR3 is 13 residues. V shed 8 bases and J 2 bases; nucleotides not matched to a gene: 3. Per the germline V gene, CDR1 is SNHLY and CDR2 is FYNNEI. This CDR3 reads CASAGTGAYEQYF. In nucleotides, the CDR3 is TGTGCCAGCGCCGGGACAGGGGCCTACGAGCAGTACTTC.

This clone was seen at least ten times. The V and J genes are TRBV9 and TRBJ2-1; D assignment may be TRBD1 or TRBD2 (5 bases each). CDR3 length equals 17 residues. V lost 3 bases and J lost 2, with 18 bases in between. From germline, CDR1 is SGDLS and CDR2 YYNGEE. The CDR3: CASSAHRDLGPYNEQFF. The CDR3 coding sequence is TGTGCCAGCAGCGCTCACCGGGACCTGGGCCCCTACAATGAGCAGTTCTTC.

The table lists this clone with a count of one. The chain recombines TRBV5-4 with TRBJ1-1; D gene uncertain. The V gene lost 2 bases and the J gene lost 8 bases, with 13 bases spanning the gap. There are 13 residues in the CDR3. CDR1 and CDR2 from the germline V gene are SGHNT and YYREEE (reference sequence). The CDR3 loop is CASSFSGVGEAFF. CDR3 bases: TGTGCCAGCAGCTTCAGCGGGGTGGGGGAAGCTTTCTTT.

The V call is TRBV7-8, the J call TRBJ1-5, with a possible D match to TRBD1 (5 bases). V shed 8 bases and J shed 5 bases, with 16 bases lying between them. Germline V lookup: CDR1 SGHVS, CDR2 FQNEAQ. This CDR3 contains 14 residues. The CDR3 bases are TGTGCCAGCGGGCTAAGGGGCGGCGATCAGCCCCAGCATTTT. It yields the protein CASGLRGGDQPQHF.